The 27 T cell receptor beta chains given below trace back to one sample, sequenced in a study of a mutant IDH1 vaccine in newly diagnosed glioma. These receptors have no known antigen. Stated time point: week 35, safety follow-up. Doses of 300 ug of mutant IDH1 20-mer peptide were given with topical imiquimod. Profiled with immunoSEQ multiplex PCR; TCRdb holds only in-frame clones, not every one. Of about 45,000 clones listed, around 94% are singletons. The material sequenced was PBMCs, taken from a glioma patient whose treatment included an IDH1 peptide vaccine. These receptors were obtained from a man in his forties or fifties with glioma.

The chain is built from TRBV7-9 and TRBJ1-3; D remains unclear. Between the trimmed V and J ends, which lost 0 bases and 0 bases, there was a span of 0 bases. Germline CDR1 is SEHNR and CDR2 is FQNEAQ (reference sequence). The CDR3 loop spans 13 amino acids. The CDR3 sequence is CASSLASGNTIYF. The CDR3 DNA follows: TGTGCCAGCAGCTTAGCCTCTGGAAACACCATATATTTT. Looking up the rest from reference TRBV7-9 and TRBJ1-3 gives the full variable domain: DTGVSQNPRHKITKRGQNVTFRCDPISEHNRLYWYRQTLGQGPEFLTYFQNEAQLEKSRLLSDRFSAERPKGSFSTLEIQRTEQGDSAMYLCASSLASGNTIYFGEGSWLTVV.

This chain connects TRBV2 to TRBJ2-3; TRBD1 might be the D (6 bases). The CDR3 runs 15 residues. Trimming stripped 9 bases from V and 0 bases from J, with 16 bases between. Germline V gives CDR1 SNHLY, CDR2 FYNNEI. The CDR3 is CASNPRTDSTDTQYF. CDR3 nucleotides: TGTGCCAGTAACCCCAGGACAGATAGCACAGATACGCAGTATTTT. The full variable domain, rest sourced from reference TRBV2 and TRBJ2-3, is EPEVTQTPSHQVTQMGQEVILRCVPISNHLYFYWYRQILGQKVEFLVSFYNNEISEKSEIFDDQFSVERPDGSNFTLKIRSTKLEDSAMYFCASNPRTDSTDTQYFGPGTRLTVL.

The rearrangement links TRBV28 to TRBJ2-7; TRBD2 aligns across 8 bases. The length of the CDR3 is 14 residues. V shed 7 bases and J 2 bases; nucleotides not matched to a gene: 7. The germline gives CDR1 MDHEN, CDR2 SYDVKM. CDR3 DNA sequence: TGTGCCAGCACGGGAGGGGCGCCTCCCTACGAGCAGTACTTC. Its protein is CASTGGAPPYEQYF.

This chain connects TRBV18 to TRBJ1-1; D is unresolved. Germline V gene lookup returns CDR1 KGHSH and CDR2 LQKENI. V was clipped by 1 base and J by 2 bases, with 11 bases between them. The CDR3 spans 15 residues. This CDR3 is CASSPRVAPNTEAFF. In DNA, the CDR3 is TGTGCCAGCTCACCACGCGTGGCCCCAAACACTGAAGCTTTCTTT.

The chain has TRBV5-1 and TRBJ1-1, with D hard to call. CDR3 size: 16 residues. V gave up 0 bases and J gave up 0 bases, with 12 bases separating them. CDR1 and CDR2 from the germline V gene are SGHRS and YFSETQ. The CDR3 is CASSLGGNNMNTEAFF. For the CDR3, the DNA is TGCGCCAGCAGCTTGGGAGGGAATAACATGAACACTGAAGCTTTCTTT.

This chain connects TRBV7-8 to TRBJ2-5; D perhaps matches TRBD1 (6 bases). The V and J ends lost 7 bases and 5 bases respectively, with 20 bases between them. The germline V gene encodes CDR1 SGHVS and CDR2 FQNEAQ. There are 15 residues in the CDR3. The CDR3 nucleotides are TGTGCCAGCACCAATCTCCCGGGGCAGGGGGAGACCCAGTACTTC. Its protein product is CASTNLPGQGETQYF.

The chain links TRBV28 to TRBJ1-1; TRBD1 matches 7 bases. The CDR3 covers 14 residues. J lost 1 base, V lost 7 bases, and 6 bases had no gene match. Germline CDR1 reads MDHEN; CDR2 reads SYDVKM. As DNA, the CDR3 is TGTGCCAGCATCCCGGGACAGAAGAACACTGAAGCTTTCTTT. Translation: CASIPGQKNTEAFF.

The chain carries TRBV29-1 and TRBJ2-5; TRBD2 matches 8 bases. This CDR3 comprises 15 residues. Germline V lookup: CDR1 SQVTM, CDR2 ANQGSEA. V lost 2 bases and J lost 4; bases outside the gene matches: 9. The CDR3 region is CSVESPGTRLETQYF. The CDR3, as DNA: TGCAGCGTTGAATCCCCCGGGACTAGACTAGAGACCCAGTACTTC.

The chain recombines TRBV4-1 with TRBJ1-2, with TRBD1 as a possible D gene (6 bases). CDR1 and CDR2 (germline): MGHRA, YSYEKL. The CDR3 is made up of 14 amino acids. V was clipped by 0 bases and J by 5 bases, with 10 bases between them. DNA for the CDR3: TGCGCCAGCAGCCAAGATCATCAGGGGTATGGCTACACCTTC. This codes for CASSQDHQGYGYTF.

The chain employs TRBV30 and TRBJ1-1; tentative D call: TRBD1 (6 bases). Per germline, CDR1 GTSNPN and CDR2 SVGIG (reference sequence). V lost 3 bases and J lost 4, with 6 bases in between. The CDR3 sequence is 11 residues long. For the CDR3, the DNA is TGTGCCTGGAGACAGGGCACTGAAGCTTTCTTT. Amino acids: CAWRQGTEAFF.

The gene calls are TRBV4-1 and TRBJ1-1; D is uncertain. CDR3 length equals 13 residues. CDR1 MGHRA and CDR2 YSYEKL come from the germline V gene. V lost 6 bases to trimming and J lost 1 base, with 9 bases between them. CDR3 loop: CASSHTENTEAFF. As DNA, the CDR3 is TGCGCCAGCAGTCATACAGAGAACACTGAAGCTTTCTTT.

The CDR3 loop is CASSVGGGARGDEQYF. The CDR3 nucleotides read TGTGCCAGCAGCGTAGGAGGGGGCGCTAGGGGTGACGAGCAGTACTTC. The V call is TRBV9, the J call TRBJ2-7, with 7 bases fitting TRBD1. The CDR3 covers 16 residues. Trimming removed 0 bases from V and 5 bases from J; junction bases left unmatched: 11. Germline V CDR1 and CDR2: SGDLS, YYNGEE.

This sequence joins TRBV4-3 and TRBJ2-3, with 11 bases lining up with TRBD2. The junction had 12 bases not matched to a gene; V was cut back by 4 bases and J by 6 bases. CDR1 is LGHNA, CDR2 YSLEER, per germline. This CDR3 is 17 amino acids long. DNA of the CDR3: TGCGCCAGCAGCCCCCATGGGGTAGCGGGGGGGCCGGATACGCAGTATTTT. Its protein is CASSPHGVAGGPDTQYF.

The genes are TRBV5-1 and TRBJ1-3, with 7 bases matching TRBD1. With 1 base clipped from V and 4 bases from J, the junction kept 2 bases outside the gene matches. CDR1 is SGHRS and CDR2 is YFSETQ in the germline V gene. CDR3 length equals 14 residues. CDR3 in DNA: TGCGCCAGCAGCTTGACAGGGGTCGGAAACACCATATATTTT. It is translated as CASSLTGVGNTIYF.

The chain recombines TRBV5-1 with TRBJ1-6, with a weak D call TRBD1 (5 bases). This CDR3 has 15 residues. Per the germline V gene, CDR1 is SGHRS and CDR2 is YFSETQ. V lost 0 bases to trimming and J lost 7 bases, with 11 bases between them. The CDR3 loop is CASSLEGNSNSPLHF. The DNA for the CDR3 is TGCGCCAGCAGCTTGGAGGGGAATAGCAATTCACCCCTCCACTTT. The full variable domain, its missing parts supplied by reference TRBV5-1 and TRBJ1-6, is KAGVTQTPRYLIKTRGQQVTLSCSPISGHRSVSWYQQTPGQGLQFLFEYFSETQRNKGNFPGRFSGRQFSNSRSEMNVSTLELGDSALYLCASSLEGNSNSPLHFGNGTRLTVT.

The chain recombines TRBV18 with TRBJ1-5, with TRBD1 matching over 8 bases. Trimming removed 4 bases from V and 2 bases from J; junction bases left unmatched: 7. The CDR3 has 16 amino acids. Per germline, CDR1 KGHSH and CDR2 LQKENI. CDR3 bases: TGTGCCAGCTCACTACGGACAGGGAATGGCAATCAGCCCCAGCATTTT. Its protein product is CASSLRTGNGNQPQHF.

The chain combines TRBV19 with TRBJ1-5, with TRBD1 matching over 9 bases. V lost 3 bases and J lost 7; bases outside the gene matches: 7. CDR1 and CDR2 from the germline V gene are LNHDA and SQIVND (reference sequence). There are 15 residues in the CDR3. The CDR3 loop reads CASSIRQGVEQPQHF. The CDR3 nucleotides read TGTGCCAGTAGTATCCGACAGGGGGTAGAGCAGCCCCAGCATTTT. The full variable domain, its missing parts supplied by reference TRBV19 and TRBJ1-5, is DGGITQSPKYLFRKEGQNVTLSCEQNLNHDAMYWYRQDPGQGLRLIYYSQIVNDFQKGDIAEGYSVSREKKESFPLTVTSAQKNPTAFYLCASSIRQGVEQPQHFGDGTRLSIL.

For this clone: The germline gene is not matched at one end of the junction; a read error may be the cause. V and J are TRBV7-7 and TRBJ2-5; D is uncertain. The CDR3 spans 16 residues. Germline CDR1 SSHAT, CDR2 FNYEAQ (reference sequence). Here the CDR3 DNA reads TGTGCTAGCAGCTTAGGGCGGTTCGTAGCTAAAGAGACCCAGTACTTC. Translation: CASSLGRFVAKETQYF.

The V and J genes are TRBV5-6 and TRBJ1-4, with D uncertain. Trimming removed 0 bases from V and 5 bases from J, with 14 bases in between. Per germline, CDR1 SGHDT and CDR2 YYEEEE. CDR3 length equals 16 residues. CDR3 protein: CASSLALSALNEKLFF. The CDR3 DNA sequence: TGTGCCAGCAGCTTGGCCTTGTCGGCCCTCAATGAAAAACTGTTTTTT.

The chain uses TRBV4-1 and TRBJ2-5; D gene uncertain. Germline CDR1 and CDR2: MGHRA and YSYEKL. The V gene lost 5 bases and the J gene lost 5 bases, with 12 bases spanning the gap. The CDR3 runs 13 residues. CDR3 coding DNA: TGCGCCAGCAGCTCTTTAGCCGTGGAGACCCAGTACTTC. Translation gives CASSSLAVETQYF.

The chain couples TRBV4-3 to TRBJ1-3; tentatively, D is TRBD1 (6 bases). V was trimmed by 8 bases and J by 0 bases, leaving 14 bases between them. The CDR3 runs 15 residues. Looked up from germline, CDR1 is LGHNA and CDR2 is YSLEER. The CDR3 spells CASGQLNPSGNTIYF. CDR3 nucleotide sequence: TGCGCCAGCGGACAGCTCAACCCCTCTGGAAACACCATATATTTT.

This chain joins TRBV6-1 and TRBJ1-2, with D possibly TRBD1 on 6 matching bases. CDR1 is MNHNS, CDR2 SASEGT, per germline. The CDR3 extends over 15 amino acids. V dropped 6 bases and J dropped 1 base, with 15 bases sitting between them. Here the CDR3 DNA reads TGTGCCAGCAGCCCGTTGGGGGCGGATAACTATGGCTACACCTTC. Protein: CASSPLGADNYGYTF.

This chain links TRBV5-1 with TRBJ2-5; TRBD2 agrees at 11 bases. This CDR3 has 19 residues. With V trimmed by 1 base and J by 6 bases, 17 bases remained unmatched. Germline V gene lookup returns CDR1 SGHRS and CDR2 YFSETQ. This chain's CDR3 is CASSLLGLAGGGGQKTQYF. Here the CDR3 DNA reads TGCGCCAGCAGCTTGCTCGGCCTAGCGGGGGGCGGAGGTCAAAAGACCCAGTACTTC.

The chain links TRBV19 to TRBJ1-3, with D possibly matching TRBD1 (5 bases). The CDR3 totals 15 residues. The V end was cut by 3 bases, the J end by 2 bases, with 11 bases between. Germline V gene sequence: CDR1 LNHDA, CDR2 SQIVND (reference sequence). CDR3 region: CASSIVAGTGNTIYF. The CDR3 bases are TGTGCCAGTAGTATTGTGGCAGGGACTGGAAACACCATATATTTT.

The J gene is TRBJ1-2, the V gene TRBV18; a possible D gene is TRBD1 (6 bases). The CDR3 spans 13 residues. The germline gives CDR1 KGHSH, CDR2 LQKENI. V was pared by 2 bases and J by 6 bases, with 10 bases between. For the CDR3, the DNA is TGTGCCAGCTCACCAGCCTCAGGGGATGGCTACACCTTC. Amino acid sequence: CASSPASGDGYTF.

CDR3 loop: CASSRVGGTEAFF. In DNA form, the CDR3 reads TGCGCCAGCAGCAGGGTTGGGGGGACTGAAGCTTTCTTT. The gene calls are TRBV5-1 and TRBJ1-1; possible D gene TRBD1, 5 bases. Germline CDR1 and CDR2: SGHRS and YFSETQ. CDR3 length: 13 amino acids. Trimming took off 4 bases at V and 5 bases at J, with 12 bases between the two ends.

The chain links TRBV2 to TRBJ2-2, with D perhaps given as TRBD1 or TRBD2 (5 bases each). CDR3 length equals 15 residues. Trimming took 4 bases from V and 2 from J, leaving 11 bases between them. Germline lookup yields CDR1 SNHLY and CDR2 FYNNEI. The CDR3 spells CASSAGPLNTGELFF. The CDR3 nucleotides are TGTGCCAGCAGTGCGGGACCCTTAAACACCGGGGAGCTGTTTTTT. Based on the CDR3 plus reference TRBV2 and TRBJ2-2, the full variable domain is EPEVTQTPSHQVTQMGQEVILRCVPISNHLYFYWYRQILGQKVEFLVSFYNNEISEKSEIFDDQFSVERPDGSNFTLKIRSTKLEDSAMYFCASSAGPLNTGELFFGEGSRLTVL.